This T cell receptor (beta chain) was retrieved from a study of blood T cell repertoires in COVID-19. CDR1 is SGHNT, CDR2 YENEEA, per germline. The CDR3 has 13 amino acids. V gave up 3 bases and J gave up 4 bases, with 9 bases separating them. The repertoire was sequenced with immunoSEQ multiplex PCR; TCRdb's copy has only in-frame clones and lacks some. The sample has more than 200,000 clones, less than 90% seen once; the top ten hold roughly 1.7%. The genes are TRBV11-3 and TRBJ1-1; D possibly corresponds to TRBD1 (5 bases). The receptor was isolated from a man between 65 and 85 years old with acute or convalescent COVID-19. Material for sequencing was peripheral blood. Here the CDR3 DNA reads TGTGCCAGCAGCTTCTCCAGGGCCACTGAAGCTTTCTTT. Translating gives CASSFSRATEAFF.